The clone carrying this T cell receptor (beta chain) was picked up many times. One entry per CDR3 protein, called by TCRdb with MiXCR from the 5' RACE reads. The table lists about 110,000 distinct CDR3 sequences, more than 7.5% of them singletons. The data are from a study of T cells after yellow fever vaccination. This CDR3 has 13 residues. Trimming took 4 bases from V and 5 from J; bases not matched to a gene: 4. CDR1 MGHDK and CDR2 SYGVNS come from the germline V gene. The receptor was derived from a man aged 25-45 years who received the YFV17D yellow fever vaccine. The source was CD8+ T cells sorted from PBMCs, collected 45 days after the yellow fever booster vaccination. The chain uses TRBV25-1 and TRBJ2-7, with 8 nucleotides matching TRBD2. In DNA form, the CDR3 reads TGTGCCAGCAGTGTCAAACTAGCGGACGAGCAGTACTTC. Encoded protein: CASSVKLADEQYF.